This T cell receptor beta chain was documented in a study of control samples from healthy donors and cancer patients. The CDR3 is made up of 13 amino acids. Looked up from germline, CDR1 is MDHEN and CDR2 is SYDVKM. V was pared by 3 bases and J by 3 bases, with 1 base of the junction left unmatched. The method was immunoSEQ multiplex PCR; TCRdb's version includes in-frame clones alone and lacks a portion of them. The sample's table shows roughly 190,000 clones. The rearrangement links TRBV28 to TRBJ1-2, with 7 bases identical to TRBD1. The sample comprised blood. The clonotype was recovered from a young woman in good health. The CDR3 DNA sequence: TGTGCCAGCAGTTTCGGGACAGACTATGGCTACACCTTC. The encoded protein is CASSFGTDYGYTF.